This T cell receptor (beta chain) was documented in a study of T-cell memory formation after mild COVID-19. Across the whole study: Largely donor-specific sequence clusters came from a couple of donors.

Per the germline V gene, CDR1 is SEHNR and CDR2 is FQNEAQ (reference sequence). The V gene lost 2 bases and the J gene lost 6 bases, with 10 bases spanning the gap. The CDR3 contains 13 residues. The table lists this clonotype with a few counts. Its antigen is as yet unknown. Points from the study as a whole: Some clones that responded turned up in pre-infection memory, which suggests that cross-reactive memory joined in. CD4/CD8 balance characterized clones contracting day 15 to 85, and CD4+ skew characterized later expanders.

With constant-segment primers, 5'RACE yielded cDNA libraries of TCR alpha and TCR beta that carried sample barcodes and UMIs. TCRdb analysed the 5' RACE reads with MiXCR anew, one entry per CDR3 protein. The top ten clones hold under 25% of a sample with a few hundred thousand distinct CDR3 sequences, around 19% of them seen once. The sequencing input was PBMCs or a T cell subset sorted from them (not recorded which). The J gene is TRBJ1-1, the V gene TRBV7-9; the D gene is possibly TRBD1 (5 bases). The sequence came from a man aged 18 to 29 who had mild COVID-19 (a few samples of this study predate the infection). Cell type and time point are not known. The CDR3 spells CASSLPGYSEAFF. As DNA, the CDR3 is TGTGCCAGCAGCTTACCAGGGTACTCTGAAGCTTTCTTT.